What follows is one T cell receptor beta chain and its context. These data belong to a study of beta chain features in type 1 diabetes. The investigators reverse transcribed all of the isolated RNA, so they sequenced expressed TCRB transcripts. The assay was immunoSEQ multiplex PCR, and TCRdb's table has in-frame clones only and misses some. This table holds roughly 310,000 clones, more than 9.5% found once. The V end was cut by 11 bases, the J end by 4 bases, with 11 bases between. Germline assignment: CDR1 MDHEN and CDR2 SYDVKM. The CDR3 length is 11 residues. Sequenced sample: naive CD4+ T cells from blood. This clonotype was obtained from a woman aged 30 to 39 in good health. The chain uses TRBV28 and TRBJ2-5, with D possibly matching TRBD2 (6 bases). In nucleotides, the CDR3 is TGTGCCTGCTCGCGGGGAGAGACCCAGTACTTC. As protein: CACSRGETQYF.